The 32 T cell receptor beta chains below all came from one sample that was sequenced in a study of blood T cell repertoires in COVID-19. Clones were read by immunoSEQ multiplex PCR, and TCRdb kept only the in-frame ones, dropping some. The table records 200,000 to 250,000 clones, 70% to 85% of them present only once. The sequenced sample consisted of PBMCs or T cells enriched from blood (not recorded which). Every receptor here comes from a woman in her sixties or seventies who had recovered from COVID-19.

This chain uses TRBV2 with TRBJ2-7; TRBD2 aligns across 8 bases. Germline trimming cut 7 bases from V and 2 bases from J; bases unmatched to any gene: 7. Looked up from germline, CDR1 is SNHLY and CDR2 is FYNNEI. The CDR3 is 14 amino acids. CDR3 nucleotides: TGTGCCAGCACCTACGGGCGGGGGGCCTACGAGCAGTACTTC. The encoded protein is CASTYGRGAYEQYF.

The rearrangement uses TRBV6-5 and TRBJ2-2; perhaps TRBD1 as D (5 bases). The germline CDR1 and CDR2 sequences are MNHEY and SVGAGI. V shed 4 bases and J shed 1 base, with 13 bases lying between them. The CDR3 loop spans 16 amino acids. The CDR3: CASSLKGNRNTGELFF. The CDR3 nucleotides read TGTGCCAGCAGTTTAAAGGGGAATAGGAACACCGGGGAGCTGTTTTTT.

The V and J genes are TRBV2 and TRBJ2-3, with TRBD1 identical over 7 bases. Germline V gene data show CDR1 as SNHLY and CDR2 as FYNNEI. With 7 bases clipped from V and 2 bases from J, the junction kept 9 bases outside the gene matches. The CDR3 runs 15 residues. The CDR3 DNA follows: TGTGCCAGCACCGATTTGGGACAGACCACAGATACGCAGTATTTT. This gives the protein CASTDLGQTTDTQYF.

CDR3 sequence: CASSQEDNGYTF. Written as DNA, the CDR3 is TGTGCCAGCAGCCAAGAGGACAATGGCTACACCTTC. The chain is built from TRBV11-2 and TRBJ1-2; maybe TRBD1 (5 bases). Looked up from germline, CDR1 is SGHAT and CDR2 is FQNNGV. CDR3 length: 12 residues. V lost 5 bases and J 6 bases, leaving 10 bases between the germline ends.

This clone was recorded only once. The rearrangement links TRBV11-3 to TRBJ2-5; a possible D gene is TRBD2 (5 bases). The V end lost 5 bases, the J end lost 6 bases, and 13 bases lay between the germline ends. The CDR3 has 13 residues. Germline CDR1 and CDR2: SGHNT and YENEEA. DNA of the CDR3: TGTGCCAGCAGCCCAGGACTCGAGAAGACCCAGTACTTC. Translation gives CASSPGLEKTQYF. Using reference TRBV11-3 and TRBJ2-5 for the parts outside the CDR3, the full variable domain is EAGVVQSPRYKIIEKKQPVAFWCNPISGHNTLYWYLQNLGQGPELLIRYENEEAVDDSQLPKDRFSAERLKGVDSTLKIQPAELGDSAVYLCASSPGLEKTQYFGPGTRLLVL.

This clone came up a few times. CDR3 DNA: TGTGCCACCTCGACGGGGAGTTCTAATGGCTACACCTTC. Protein sequence: CATSTGSSNGYTF. V usage is TRBV24-1 and J usage is TRBJ1-2; no clear D. Germline V gene lookup returns CDR1 KGHDR and CDR2 SFDVKD. With 9 bases removed from V and 6 bases from J, the gap between germline ends came to 16 bases. The CDR3 runs to 13 residues.

CDR3 sequence reads: CASSSQPGEELFF. The CDR3 DNA is TGTGCCAGCAGCTCGCAACCCGGAGAGGAACTGTTTTTT. The chain uses TRBV7-3 and TRBJ1-4; no reliable D call. Germline V gene sequence: CDR1 SGHTA, CDR2 FQGTGA. This CDR3 has 13 residues. With 4 bases removed from V and 12 bases from J, the gap between germline ends came to 15 bases.

The J gene is TRBJ1-1, the V gene TRBV27; a possible D gene is TRBD1 (6 bases). Trimming pared 6 bases from V and 1 base from J, leaving 9 bases between. The germline V gene has CDR1 MNHEY and CDR2 SMNVEV (reference sequence). The length of the CDR3 is 13 residues. The CDR3 DNA is TGTGCCAGCAGCTACAGGGAGAACACTGAAGCTTTCTTT. Translated, it gives CASSYRENTEAFF.

The chain employs TRBV28 and TRBJ2-5; weak D call: TRBD2 (5 bases). The CDR3 length is 14 residues. Germline CDR1 is MDHEN and CDR2 is SYDVKM. The germline V and J ends were trimmed by 5 bases and 5 bases, with 15 bases remaining between them. CDR3 sequence: CASSTPSRGETQYF. The CDR3 DNA is TGTGCCAGCAGTACACCGTCACGGGGTGAGACCCAGTACTTC. The full variable domain, with the rest looked up from reference TRBV28 and TRBJ2-5, is DVKVTQSSRYLVKRTGEKVFLECVQDMDHENMFWYRQDPGLGLRLIYFSYDVKMKEKGDIPEGYSVSREKKERFSLILESASTNQTSMYLCASSTPSRGETQYFGPGTRLLVL.

V usage is TRBV11-2 and J usage is TRBJ2-3; perhaps TRBD2 as D (5 bases). V lost 1 base to trimming and J lost 1 base, with 15 bases between them. Germline loops: CDR1 SGHAT, CDR2 FQNNGV. The CDR3 sequence is 17 residues long. The CDR3 sequence is CASSLAQRYRGTDTQYF. The CDR3 region has the DNA TGTGCCAGCAGCTTAGCGCAGCGGTATAGAGGCACAGATACGCAGTATTTT.

The V and J genes are TRBV19 and TRBJ2-5; 7 bases line up with TRBD2. Germline lookup yields CDR1 LNHDA and CDR2 SQIVND (reference sequence). The CDR3 has 19 residues. The V gene end was trimmed by 0 bases and the J gene end by 0 bases; junction bases not matched to a gene: 13. CDR3 loop: CASSIEGPTSARYQETQYF. CDR3 nucleotide sequence: TGTGCCAGTAGTATAGAAGGACCTACTAGCGCCCGGTACCAAGAGACCCAGTACTTC.

The chain uses TRBV9 and TRBJ1-6; D gene uncertain. The germline CDR1 and CDR2 sequences are SGDLS and YYNGEE. CDR3 size: 15 residues. Trimming took 0 bases from V and 9 from J, leaving 13 bases between them. The CDR3, as DNA: TGTGCCAGCAGCGTAGCTCCGGTAGTATCTTCACCCCTCCACTTT. This translates into CASSVAPVVSSPLHF.

The chain employs TRBV7-9 and TRBJ2-1; 7 bases map to TRBD1. After removal of 5 bases from V and 7 bases from J, the junction contained 14 bases not matched to a gene. The germline V gene encodes CDR1 SEHNR and CDR2 FQNEAQ (reference sequence). The CDR3 runs to 16 residues. The CDR3 region is CASSALAGTVRNEQFF. The CDR3 nucleotides read TGTGCCAGCAGCGCCCTAGCCGGGACAGTTAGGAATGAGCAGTTCTTC. The full variable domain, in which reference TRBV7-9 and TRBJ2-1 provide the parts outside the CDR3, is DTGVSQNPRHKITKRGQNVTFRCDPISEHNRLYWYRQTLGQGPEFLTYFQNEAQLEKSRLLSDRFSAERPKGSFSTLEIQRTEQGDSAMYLCASSALAGTVRNEQFFGPGTRLTVL.

The rearrangement links TRBV19 to TRBJ1-5; TRBD1 matches 7 bases. CDR1 is LNHDA and CDR2 is SQIVND in the germline V gene (reference sequence). The CDR3 contains 15 residues. The trim removed 2 bases at V and 1 base at J, leaving 2 bases unmatched. CDR3 region: CASSIQGQSNQPQHF. DNA for the CDR3: TGTGCCAGTAGTATACAGGGACAGAGCAATCAGCCCCAGCATTTT.

There are a few counts of this clone. The chain has TRBV6-2 or TRBV6-3 and TRBJ2-2; TRBD1 agrees at 10 bases. The V gene end was trimmed by 0 bases and the J gene end by 5 bases; junction bases not matched to a gene: 6. Germline assignment: CDR1 MNHEY and CDR2 SVGEGT. This CDR3 contains 17 residues. The CDR3 DNA reads as TGTGCCAGCAGTTACTCATGGGACAGGGGCCCAACCGGGGAGCTGTTTTTT. This codes for CASSYSWDRGPTGELFF.

The V and J genes are TRBV7-3 and TRBJ2-5; TRBD1 agrees at 7 bases. Germline-derived CDR1 and CDR2 are SGHTA and FQGTGA. The V gene end was trimmed by 5 bases and the J gene end by 5 bases; junction bases not matched to a gene: 5. The CDR3 runs to 13 residues. DNA of the CDR3: TGTGCCAGCAGCCAGATACAGGGGGAGACCCAGTACTTC. This translates into CASSQIQGETQYF.

In its sample, this clone was seen once. This chain connects TRBV21-1 to TRBJ2-3; the table's D call of TRBD2 was not tested on the DNA. TRBV21-1 is a documented pseudogene. The CDR3 has 18 amino acids. CDR3 nucleotide sequence: TGTGCCAGCAGCAAAGCGCTACGGGGGGGCGCTAGCACAGATACGCAGTATTTT. It specifies CASSKALRGGASTDTQYF.

The chain is built from TRBV19 and TRBJ1-6; D uncertain. This CDR3 is built from 13 residues. V lost 1 base, J lost 10 bases, and 8 bases lay in between. Germline V gene sequence: CDR1 LNHDA, CDR2 SQIVND (reference sequence). CDR3 sequence reads: CASSIARGSPLHF. CDR3 DNA: TGTGCCAGTAGTATAGCTCGGGGATCACCCCTCCACTTT.

This chain uses TRBV10-3 with TRBJ1-1; no clear D. Trimming stripped 0 bases from V and 4 bases from J, with 9 bases between. In germline, CDR1 is ENHRY, CDR2 SYGVKD. This CDR3 spans 14 amino acids. The CDR3 DNA reads as TGTGCCATCAGTGAGTCTAGGGAGAGCACTGAAGCTTTCTTT. Translation gives CAISESRESTEAFF.

This clone was seen only once. CDR3 bases: TGTGCCAGCAGCACGGAGGTCTCGGGAGGCTACACCTTC. It encodes CASSTEVSGGYTF. The chain has TRBV9 and TRBJ1-2; D gene uncertain. Trimming cost V 4 bases and J 8 bases, with 15 bases left between them. This CDR3 has 13 residues. CDR1 and CDR2 (germline): SGDLS, YYNGEE.

This chain links TRBV5-6 with TRBJ1-5; weak D call: TRBD1 (6 bases). With 2 bases removed from V and 5 bases from J, the gap between germline ends came to 8 bases. Germline assignment: CDR1 SGHDT and CDR2 YYEEEE. This CDR3 contains 13 residues. CDR3 DNA sequence: TGTGCCAGCAGCTTAGGGGGATATCAGCCCCAGCATTTT. Protein: CASSLGGYQPQHF. Based on the CDR3 plus reference TRBV5-6 and TRBJ1-5, the full variable domain is DAGVTQSPTHLIKTRGQQVTLRCSPKSGHDTVSWYQQALGQGPQFIFQYYEEEERQRGNFPDRFSGHQFPNYSSELNVNALLLGDSALYLCASSLGGYQPQHFGDGTRLSIL.

The CDR3 is CASSLGGTGTVFSGANVLTF. The CDR3 DNA sequence: TGCGCCAGCAGCCTGGGTGGCACGGGGACAGTCTTCTCTGGGGCCAACGTCCTGACTTTC. The gene calls are TRBV5-1 and TRBJ2-6; TRBD1 agrees at 7 bases. Looked up from germline, CDR1 is SGHRS and CDR2 is YFSETQ. Trimming cost V 4 bases and J 0 bases; bases outside gene matches: 16. The length of the CDR3 is 20 residues.

The chain couples TRBV18 to TRBJ2-5; D not certain. The germline gives CDR1 KGHSH, CDR2 LQKENI. V gave up 4 bases and J gave up 2 bases, with 5 bases separating them. This CDR3 is 12 amino acids long. CDR3 coding DNA: TGTGCCAGCTCACTAACACAAGAGACCCAGTACTTC. Protein sequence: CASSLTQETQYF.

As to this clone: Since a much larger clone is just one base distant, this may be a read error. Other DNA sequences in this sample translate to the same CDR3. The chain carries TRBV10-3 and TRBJ1-1, with TRBD1 matching 8 bases. The CDR3 has 15 residues. Germline CDR1 reads ENHRY; CDR2 reads SYGVKD. J lost 4 bases, V lost 0 bases, and 4 bases had no gene match. The CDR3 DNA reads as TGTGCCATCAGTGAGTCGACAGGGGAGGGCACTGAAGCTTTCTTT. Its protein is CAISESTGEGTEAFF.

CDR3 sequence reads: CASSLLYGYTF. In nucleotides, the CDR3 is TGTGCCAGCAGCTTACTCTATGGCTACACCTTC. The V gene is TRBV11-2, the J gene TRBJ1-2; D is unresolved. This CDR3 contains 11 residues. Trimming pared 2 bases from V and 4 bases from J, leaving 2 bases between. Germline assignment: CDR1 SGHAT and CDR2 FQNNGV.

The V gene is TRBV4-2, the J gene TRBJ1-2; 8 bases map to TRBD1. Germline loops: CDR1 LGHNA, CDR2 YNFKEQ. J lost 1 base, V lost 4 bases, and 5 bases had no gene match. There are 15 residues in the CDR3. CDR3 sequence (DNA): TGTGCCAGCAGCCTAGGGACAGGAGATAACTATGGCTACACCTTC. Encoded protein: CASSLGTGDNYGYTF.

In this sample, this clone turned up a few times. The genes are TRBV2 and TRBJ2-2, with TRBD2 matching 9 bases. The CDR3 length is 15 residues. From germline, CDR1 is SNHLY and CDR2 FYNNEI. V was clipped by 6 bases and J by 3 bases; unmatched bases: 5. CDR3 sequence reads: CASRKLAGHTGELFF. In nucleotides, the CDR3 is TGTGCCAGCAGGAAACTAGCGGGCCACACCGGGGAGCTGTTTTTT.

The genes are TRBV29-1 and TRBJ2-3; a possible D gene is TRBD2 (6 bases). The germline V and J ends were trimmed by 3 bases and 3 bases, with 10 bases remaining between them. The CDR3 covers 13 residues. Germline assignment: CDR1 SQVTM and CDR2 ANQGSEA. This CDR3 is CSVDWGRTDTQYF. The CDR3 DNA follows: TGCAGCGTTGACTGGGGGAGGACAGATACGCAGTATTTT.

This clone was counted only a few times. In the same sample, other DNA sequences code for this CDR3. The CDR3 nucleotides are TGTGCCAGCTCACCATCCCGGGACACTGAAGCTTTCTTT. Translation: CASSPSRDTEAFF. V usage is TRBV18 and J usage is TRBJ1-1, with D unclear. Germline lookup yields CDR1 KGHSH and CDR2 LQKENI. With 2 bases removed from V and 3 bases from J, the gap between germline ends came to 7 bases. The CDR3 is 13 residues long.

The chain links TRBV7-2 to TRBJ1-2; TRBD1 agrees at 8 bases. Trimming removed 5 bases from V and 6 bases from J; junction bases left unmatched: 5. The CDR3 has 13 amino acids. CDR1 is SGHTA and CDR2 is FQGNSA in the germline V gene. The CDR3 is CASSRTGINGYTF. The CDR3 region has the DNA TGTGCCAGCAGCCGGACAGGGATTAATGGCTACACCTTC.

For the CDR3, the DNA is TGTGCCAGCAGCTTGCAGGGGGGAGGTTATGGCTACACCTTC. Translation: CASSLQGGGYGYTF. The chain uses TRBV5-4 and TRBJ1-2, with 7 bases aligning to TRBD1. CDR1 SGHNT and CDR2 YYREEE come from the germline V gene (reference sequence). The V and J ends lost 1 base and 5 bases, in that order; junction bases with no gene match: 5. This CDR3 has 14 residues.

CDR3 sequence reads: CARRAEGEQYF. In nucleotides, the CDR3 is TGTGCCAGGAGGGCAGAGGGCGAGCAGTACTTC. The rearrangement uses TRBV2 and TRBJ2-7, with D perhaps TRBD2 (5 bases). Trimming took off 9 bases at V and 6 bases at J, with 12 bases between the two ends. Germline V lookup: CDR1 SNHLY, CDR2 FYNNEI. The length of the CDR3 is 11 residues.